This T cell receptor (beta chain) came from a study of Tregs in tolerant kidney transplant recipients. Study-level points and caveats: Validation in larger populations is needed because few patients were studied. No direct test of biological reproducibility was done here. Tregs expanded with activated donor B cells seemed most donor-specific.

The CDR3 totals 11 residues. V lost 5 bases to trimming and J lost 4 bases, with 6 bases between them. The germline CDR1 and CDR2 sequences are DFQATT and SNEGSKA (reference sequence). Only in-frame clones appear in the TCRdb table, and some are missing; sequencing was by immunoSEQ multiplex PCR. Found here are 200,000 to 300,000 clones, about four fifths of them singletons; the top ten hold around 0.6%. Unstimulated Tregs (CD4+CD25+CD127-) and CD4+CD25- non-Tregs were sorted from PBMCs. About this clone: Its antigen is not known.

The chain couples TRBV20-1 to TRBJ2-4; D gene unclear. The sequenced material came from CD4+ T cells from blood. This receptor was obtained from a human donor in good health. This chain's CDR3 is CSAQTKNIQYF. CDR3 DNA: TGCAGTGCTCAGACAAAAAACATTCAGTACTTC.